This T cell receptor beta chain was recovered during a study of T cell repertoires in cytomegalovirus infection. Germline assignment: CDR1 SEHNR and CDR2 FQNEAQ (reference sequence). The CDR3 contains 13 residues. Each CDR3 protein gets one entry after TCRdb re-called the reads with MiXCR. The sample has around 530,000 distinct CDR3 sequences, approximately 25% seen once. This clonotype turned up a few times. A read error may produce the germline difference seen at one junction end. The chain has TRBV7-9 and TRBJ1-2, with a weak D call TRBD1 (5 bases). This TCR came from a human donor in good health (CMV status not recorded). Some clones in this sample may be carry-over from other donors' samples. Sequences were obtained from PBMCs. The CDR3 loop is CASSGREGYGYAF. CDR3 in DNA: TGTGCCAGCAGCGGCCGGGAGGGGTACGGCTACGCCTTC.